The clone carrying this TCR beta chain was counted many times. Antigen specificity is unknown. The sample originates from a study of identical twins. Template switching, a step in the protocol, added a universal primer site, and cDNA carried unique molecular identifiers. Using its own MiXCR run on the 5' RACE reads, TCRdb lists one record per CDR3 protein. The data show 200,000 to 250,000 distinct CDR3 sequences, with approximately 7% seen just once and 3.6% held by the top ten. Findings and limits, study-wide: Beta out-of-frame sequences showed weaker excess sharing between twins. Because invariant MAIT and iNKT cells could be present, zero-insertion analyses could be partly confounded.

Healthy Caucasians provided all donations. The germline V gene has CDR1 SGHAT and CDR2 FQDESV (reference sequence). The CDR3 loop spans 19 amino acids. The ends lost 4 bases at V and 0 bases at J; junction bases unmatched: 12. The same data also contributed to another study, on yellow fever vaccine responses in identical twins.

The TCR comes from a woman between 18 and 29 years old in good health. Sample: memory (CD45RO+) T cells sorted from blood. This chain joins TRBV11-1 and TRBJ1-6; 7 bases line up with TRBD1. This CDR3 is CASSSSGQAMSSYNSPLHF. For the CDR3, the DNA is TGTGCCAGCAGCTCTTCTGGACAGGCCATGAGCTCCTATAATTCACCCCTCCACTTT.